The present T cell receptor beta chain was sequenced within a study of blood T cell repertoires in COVID-19 (dated by TCRdb to about 2020). Some background on the complete study: For ImmuneRACE Cohort 3, a participant was defined as recovered based on two consecutive negative NP/OP PCR tests, clearance by a healthcare professional, or resolution of symptoms. Deeply sampled blood TCRbeta repertoires from subjects exposed to, actively infected with, or recovered from COVID-19 were included in the dataset. The repertoires were released in a freely available public database meant as a resource for research on the immune response to SARS-CoV-2. A de-identified subject ID, COVID-19 status, age in years and sex were almost always included in the sample metadata. The material from the prospective study consisted of cDNA or gDNA derived from T cells, B-cell-depleted T cells, or PBMCs. Samples were obtained from the ongoing ImmuneRACE study (first 160 participants) and from 1,254 subjects provided by 6 global collaborators. Samples from collaborators originated in the United States, Italy and Spain and spanned both the acute and convalescent phases of COVID-19. Where available, HLA class I and class II types were taken from metadata supplied by the sample provider and were not determined by assay-based typing. Study-level results and caveats: The quantity of clinical and demographic metadata differed by source and by participant and was supplied without curation.

The immunoSEQ Assay, a bias-controlled multiplex PCR, was used to amplify TCRbeta CDR3 regions from genomic DNA. Per the source publication's procedure: The number of nucleated cells in each sample was estimated by amplification of reference gene primers within the assay. Sequence reads were collapsed and filtered to measure the absolute abundance of every unique TCRbeta CDR3 rearrangement. For each sample, productive Simpson clonality was calculated as the square root of Simpson's diversity index over productive rearrangements. Drawn from immuneACCESS, this table holds only the in-frame rearrangements with V and J called that TCRdb kept. Clones are partly lost; checked studies trace under half to an unresolved V gene and leave the rest unexplained. That table supplies the V and J calls and clone size; D and trimming were determined from the DNA. The sample records about 270,000 clones, roughly 91% of which are singletons. The ten most abundant clones make up roughly 2% of the sample.

Participants in the prospective study were aged roughly 18 to 100 years, lived in 20 to 25 United States geographic areas, and enrolled through a virtual design. In the prospective study, participants were assigned to cohorts based on the clinical history participants reported in a screening survey and a study questionnaire. Mobile phlebotomists in the prospective study collected whole blood, serum and a nasopharyngeal or oropharyngeal swab from every participant. Prospective study participants could optionally give additional blood draws and questionnaires over an approximately two-month period. Before DNA extraction, blood samples from the prospective study were shipped at room temperature or frozen. In the case of this clone: Its antigen has not been determined. Nothing much larger sits one base from this clone, and base qualities are not available.

This clonotype originated in a woman aged 55 to 70 in a cohort exposed to, infected with or recovered from COVID-19 (not recorded which). Sample: PBMCs or T cells enriched from blood (not recorded which).

This receptor carries the CDR3 CASSRTGNMNTEAFF. In nucleotide form, the sequence is TGTGCCAGCAGTCGGACAGGAAACATGAACACTGAAGCTTTCTTT. The chain is made from TRBV6-5 and TRBJ1-1, and TRBD1 aligns with 7 junction nucleotides. From cysteine to phenylalanine, the CDR3 is 15 amino acids long. The entry retains the CDR3 DNA only, 45 bases that are in frame from base 1. CDR1 and CDR2, per the germline V gene, are MNHEY and SVGAGI. V has 5 bases trimmed and J has 0 bases trimmed; junction bases matching no gene number 6.